This TCR beta chain was profiled in a study of early T cells in non-severe SARS-CoV-2 infection. From germline, CDR1 is SGHDN and CDR2 FVKESK. This CDR3 is built from 15 residues. The V gene lost 2 bases and the J gene lost 2 bases, with 10 bases spanning the gap. Unique molecular identifiers were attached to individual cDNA molecules. TCRdb independently ran MiXCR on the 5' RACE reads; one entry per CDR3 protein. The data show approximately 76,000 distinct CDR3 sequences, 9% to 13% seen once. This clonotype was detected ten times or more. This TCR was sampled from an adult who was a healthcare worker with PCR-confirmed SARS-CoV-2 infection or an uninfected control (not recorded which). The sequenced material came from whole blood. The rearrangement uses TRBV14 and TRBJ2-1; D assignment may be TRBD1 or TRBD2 (5 bases each). CDR3 region: CASSQPGTPYNEQFF. The CDR3 DNA reads as TGTGCCAGCAGCCAACCAGGGACCCCCTACAATGAGCAGTTCTTC.